This TCR beta chain derives from a study of cytomegalovirus exposure and HLA in healthy donors. Trimming cost V 4 bases and J 2 bases, with 18 bases left between them. Germline V gene data show CDR1 as SEHNR and CDR2 as FQNEAQ (reference sequence). CDR3 length: 16 amino acids. The PCR made use of 60 Vbeta and 13 Jbeta primers. The table came from immunoSEQ multiplex PCR; TCRdb's copy has only in-frame clones and leaves some out. In the table there are 50,000 to 55,000 clones, around 62% of which are singletons. Details on this clone: No antigen is known for it.

Points from the study as a whole: CMV serostatus was the sole immune exposure data available.

The J gene is TRBJ2-7, the V gene TRBV7-9; D is perhaps TRBD1 (6 bases). The material sequenced was PBMCs. The TCR comes from a human donor in good health. The CDR3 loop is CASSSLGPQGTYEQYF. CDR3 nucleotide sequence: TGTGCCAGCAGCTCCCTAGGGCCACAGGGAACCTACGAGCAGTACTTC.